A selection of T cell receptor beta chains follows, all from one sample in a study of response to subunit inactivated influenza vaccine. TCRdb passed the RT-PCR reads through MiXCR, listing each CDR3 protein once. The table includes more than 450,000 distinct CDR3 sequences, 7.6% detected once. Sequenced here: PBMCs from blood, sampled around 25 months after vaccination. All receptors come from a man in his fifties or sixties who received an inactivated influenza vaccine. CDR3s include the opening cysteine and the closing phenylalanine or tryptophan. The D gene is left open where the match is weak. Only some rows state a clone size, as once, few, many or a class for expanded clones.

j_call	d_call	clone_size	v_call	cdr3_nt	cdr3_aa
TRBJ1-1	-	-	TRBV10-3	TGTGCCATCAGGGGGCAGAACACTGAAGCTTTCTTT	CAIRGQNTEAFF
TRBJ2-2	-	many	TRBV6-1	TGTGCCAGCACCCCTTTGACGGGTCAGAGGGGGAACACCGGGGAGCTGTTTTTT	CASTPLTGQRGNTGELFF
TRBJ1-2	-	few	TRBV20-1	TGCAGTGCTAGTTTAGGGGGACGAGGCTACACCTTC	CSASLGGRGYTF
TRBJ2-7	TRBD2	many	TRBV7-8	TGTGCCAGCAGCGCCCGGGAGGGGTTTAGCTCCTACGAGCAGTACTTC	CASSAREGFSSYEQYF
TRBJ2-7	-	many	TRBV2	TGTGCCAGCAGCGACTTCGGTGGTGGCCTCTACGAGCAGTACTTC	CASSDFGGGLYEQYF
TRBJ1-1	-	-	TRBV20-1	TGCAGTGCTAGAGAAGGGACCTCCCCTTATGGAGCTTTCTTT	CSAREGTSPYGAFF
TRBJ1-5	-	many	TRBV4-1	TGCGCCAGCAGCGCAATGGGTGAGAGCAATCAGCCCCAGCATTTT	CASSAMGESNQPQHF
TRBJ1-1	TRBD1	-	TRBV12-3/TRBV12-4	TGTGCCAGCAGTCTTTCGGGACAGATCACTGAAGCTTTCTTT	CASSLSGQITEAFF
TRBJ2-2	-	few	TRBV12-3/TRBV12-4	TGTGCCAGCAGTTTTATGGGGGGCGCGGACACCGGGGAGCTGTTTTTT	CASSFMGGADTGELFF
TRBJ2-7	-	many	TRBV20-1	TGCAGTGCTAGAGACGCGGGGCCCGTCACGGTCTACGAGCAGTACTTC	CSARDAGPVTVYEQYF
TRBJ2-5	TRBD2	few	TRBV10-3	TGTGCCATCAGTGCGAGCGGGGTCGAGACCCAGTACTTC	CAISASGVETQYF
TRBJ2-1	TRBD1	many	TRBV9	TGTGCCAGCAGCGTCTCCGGGACAGGGGGGAATGAGCAGTTCTTC	CASSVSGTGGNEQFF
TRBJ2-7	-	few	TRBV20-1	TGCAGTGCCGAATTAAGCGGGACAGGATTTCGTGGCGAGCAGTACTTC	CSAELSGTGFRGEQYF
TRBJ2-7	-	few	TRBV6-1	TGTGCCAGCAGATTCCGGGACGTTATCTACGAGCAGTACTTC	CASRFRDVIYEQYF
TRBJ1-1	-	few	TRBV10-3	TGTGCCATCAGTGAGACTATGGAAACGAACACTGAAGCTTTCTTT	CAISETMETNTEAFF
TRBJ2-2	-	-	TRBV20-1	TGCAGTCCTAGAAGACCCTTGGGGTCCGGGGAGCTGTTTTTT	CSPRRPLGSGELFF
TRBJ2-2	TRBD1	-	TRBV3-1	TGTGCCACCACCGGCGGGACAGGGGGTTCCGGGGAGCTGTTTTTT	CATTGGTGGSGELFF
TRBJ2-5	TRBD1	many	TRBV20-1	TGCAGTGCTAGACTCCGTAGGGGGCCTCAGACCCAGTACTTC	CSARLRRGPQTQYF
TRBJ2-5	-	many	TRBV7-2	TGTGCCAGCAGTCAGGCCCCAACGGAGACCCAGTACTTC	CASSQAPTETQYF
TRBJ2-7	TRBD2	-	TRBV27	TGTGCCAGCAGTCCCCTGGGCAGCGGGGGCCATTACGAGCAGTACTTC	CASSPLGSGGHYEQYF
TRBJ2-7	-	many	TRBV6-2/TRBV6-3	TGTGCCAGCAGTTATCCCTTTATTAGGGGTTTGACCTACGAGCAGTACTTC	CASSYPFIRGLTYEQYF
TRBJ2-5	-	few	TRBV19	TGTGCCAGTAGTATATCCCGGACCAGGGGTGCTCGAGAGACCCAGTACTTC	CASSISRTRGARETQYF
TRBJ2-3	-	few	TRBV20-1	TGCAGTGCTGACCCGGACCGGGACTTCCGCACAGATACGCAGTATTTT	CSADPDRDFRTDTQYF
TRBJ2-2	-	-	TRBV6-5	TGTGCCAGCAGTTACTCGGCAGTCGGCATTCTTGGTTTCGCCCGGGAGCTGTTTTTT	CASSYSAVGILGFARELFF
TRBJ2-2	-	-	TRBV2	TGTGCCACTACAGGGATGGTGGGCACCGGGGAGCTGTTTTTT	CATTGMVGTGELFF
TRBJ2-7	-	-	TRBV28	TGTGCCAGCAGGCTCTTGGAGGGGAAGGCCGAGCAGTACTTC	CASRLLEGKAEQYF
TRBJ2-3	-	many	TRBV29-1	TGCAGCGTTACAGAGTTCAGCACAGATACGCAGTATTTT	CSVTEFSTDTQYF
TRBJ1-1	-	-	TRBV5-6	TGTGCCAGCAGCTTGGTCCCGGTCCCGAACACTGAAGCTTTCTTT	CASSLVPVPNTEAFF
TRBJ2-7	TRBD1	-	TRBV5-5	TGTGCCAGCAGCTTGAGGACAGGGGGCAACGAGCAGTACTTC	CASSLRTGGNEQYF
TRBJ2-1	TRBD2	few	TRBV29-1	TGCAGCGTTACGGGGACTAGCGGGAGGGCCTATGAGCAGTTCTTC	CSVTGTSGRAYEQFF
TRBJ2-5	-	many	TRBV5-1	TGCGCCAGCAGCTTGGCCTCCGGGGCACATCACAAAGAGACCCAGTACTTC	CASSLASGAHHKETQYF
TRBJ2-2	-	many	TRBV20-1	TGCAGTGCCCCGGGACTGATAAACACCGGGGAGCTGTTTTTT	CSAPGLINTGELFF
TRBJ1-1	-	many	TRBV2	TGTGCCAGCAGCCCCACAGGGCGGGCTTTCTTT	CASSPTGRAFF
TRBJ1-2	-	many	TRBV7-9	TGTGCCAGCAGCCGGACAGCCTATGGCTACACCTTC	CASSRTAYGYTF
TRBJ2-5	-	few	TRBV7-2	TGTGCCAGCAGCTTAGGTTTGCGGGGAGTAGGATTGGAGACCCAGTACTTC	CASSLGLRGVGLETQYF
TRBJ2-7	-	-	TRBV7-2	TGTGCCAGCAGCGCTCGGGGCGGGACGGTCTACGAGCAGTACTTC	CASSARGGTVYEQYF
TRBJ2-1	-	few	TRBV7-9	TGTGCCAGCAGCCCCCTTTGGCAGGGGGGGGTTCATGAGCAGTTCTTC	CASSPLWQGGVHEQFF
TRBJ2-3	-	many	TRBV24-1	TGTGCCACCAGTGACCTTCGGACAGTGTCAGATACGCAGTATTTT	CATSDLRTVSDTQYF
TRBJ2-1	TRBD1	many	TRBV4-2	TGTGCCAGCAGCCCGCGGGACAGGGATCTCAATGAGCAGTTCTTC	CASSPRDRDLNEQFF
TRBJ2-7	-	-	TRBV11-2	TGTGCCAGCAGCTCGTCCGGGCCCTTGAAGAGCTCCTACGAGCAGTACTTC	CASSSSGPLKSSYEQYF
TRBJ2-7	-	few	TRBV28	TGTGCCAGCAGAAAGCTCCCGGGACAAAACTACGAGCAGTACTTC	CASRKLPGQNYEQYF
TRBJ1-6	-	many	TRBV7-2	TGTGCCAGCAGCTTAGCGGGGGCGAGCTCCTATAATTCACCCCTCCACTTT	CASSLAGASSYNSPLHF
TRBJ2-7	TRBD2	-	TRBV3-1	TGTGCCAGCAGCCATACTAGCGGGAGCTACGAGCAGTACTTC	CASSHTSGSYEQYF
TRBJ2-7	-	many	TRBV7-2	TGTGCCAGCAGCTTATGGGGACCCATATACTACGAGCAGTACTTC	CASSLWGPIYYEQYF
TRBJ1-5	-	-	TRBV12-3/TRBV12-4	TGTGCCAGCAGTTTATTTACCCGTGGAACGTGGGGTCCCCGCCTTAGCAATCAGCCCCAGCATTTT	CASSLFTRGTWGPRLSNQPQHF
TRBJ2-3	-	-	TRBV20-1	TGCAGTGCTAGAGATATGGGCCGGCGGGGCACAGATACGCAGTATTTT	CSARDMGRRGTDTQYF
TRBJ2-1	-	many	TRBV10-3	TGTGCCATCAGTGAGTCGGGCCGAAACAATGAGCAGTTCTTC	CAISESGRNNEQFF
TRBJ2-2	-	-	TRBV12-3/TRBV12-4	TGTGCCAGCAAAATATCTGGGGGAAACACCGGGGAGCTGTTTTTT	CASKISGGNTGELFF
TRBJ2-7	-	many	TRBV6-5	TGTGCCAGCAGTTACCTGGGCGGGACCTACGAGCAGTACTTC	CASSYLGGTYEQYF
TRBJ2-7	TRBD1	-	TRBV20-1	TGCAGTGCTAGGAGACAGGGGGCATCAGGCGAGCAGTACTTC	CSARRQGASGEQYF
TRBJ1-1	-	few	TRBV4-3	TGCGCCAGCAGCCAAGGTAGGCCAGGGTTCGTGAACACTGAAGCTTTCTTT	CASSQGRPGFVNTEAFF
TRBJ2-7	-	many	TRBV29-1	TGCAGCGTTGGGGACGGTTCCTACGAGCAGTACTTC	CSVGDGSYEQYF
TRBJ2-1	TRBD2	many	TRBV18	TGTGCCAGCAGCCCCGGGACTAGCGGCTACAATGAGCAGTTCTTC	CASSPGTSGYNEQFF
TRBJ2-7	TRBD2	few	TRBV4-3	TGCGCCAGCAGCCAAATAGCGGGAGTGGGGTACGAGCAGTACTTC	CASSQIAGVGYEQYF
TRBJ2-7	-	-	TRBV2	TGTGCCAGCAAAAGGTATTTAACCTACGAGCAGTACTTC	CASKRYLTYEQYF
TRBJ1-1	-	many	TRBV20-1	TGCAGTGCAGATCTCAGGGAAGTTGAGGCCACTGAAGCTTTCTTT	CSADLREVEATEAFF